The 4 T cell receptor beta chains presented below share a single source sample, sequenced in a study of CD8+CD57+ T cells in acquired aplastic anemia. The template for TCR beta VDJ and CDR3 sequence profiling was genomic DNA. Via MiXCR, TCRdb re-called the reads, giving one row per CDR3 protein. The sample lists about 160,000 distinct CDR3 sequences, approximately 40% occurring once. The specimen was sorted CD4+, CD8+, or CD8+CD57+ T cells (not recorded which) from PBMCs. The receptors come from a human donor in good health.

This clonotype was counted at least ten times. The V and J genes are TRBV29-1 and TRBJ2-1, with 7 bases lining up with TRBD1. Trimming cost V 6 bases and J 0 bases; bases outside gene matches: 11. The CDR3 spans 16 residues. CDR1 SQVTM and CDR2 ANQGSEA come from the germline V gene. The CDR3 loop is CSVRDRRTSSYNEQFF. CDR3 in DNA: TGCAGCGTGAGGGACAGAAGGACGAGCTCCTACAATGAGCAGTTCTTC.

CDR3 sequence reads: CSATVPAGVSYEQYF. CDR3 bases: TGCAGTGCTACGGTACCGGCAGGCGTCTCCTACGAGCAGTACTTC. The chain links TRBV20-1 to TRBJ2-7; D unresolved. V was trimmed by 4 bases and J by 0 bases, leaving 16 bases between them. The CDR3 has 15 residues. Germline CDR1 is DFQATT and CDR2 is SNEGSKA (reference sequence).

CDR3 protein: CASSLTSGNDEQFF. Here the CDR3 DNA reads TGTGCCAGCAGCTTAACTAGCGGGAACGATGAGCAGTTCTTC. The V call is TRBV7-8, the J call TRBJ2-1, with 10 bases matching TRBD2. V was clipped by 2 bases and J by 8 bases; unmatched bases: 3. Looked up from germline, CDR1 is SGHVS and CDR2 is FQNEAQ. The CDR3 loop spans 14 amino acids. The full variable domain, its missing parts supplied by reference TRBV7-8 and TRBJ2-1, is GAGVSQSPRYKVAKRGQDVALRCDPISGHVSLFWYQQALGQGPEFLTYFQNEAQLDKSGLPSDRFFAERPEGSVSTLKIQRTQQEDSAVYLCASSLTSGNDEQFFGPGTRLTVL.

This clonotype has at least ten counts. The chain joins TRBV6-5 to TRBJ1-1, with D possibly TRBD1 on 5 matching bases. Germline V lookup: CDR1 MNHEY, CDR2 SVGAGI. The CDR3 sequence is 14 residues long. Trimming took off 2 bases at V and 5 bases at J, with 12 bases between the two ends. The CDR3: CASSYAGKGTEAFF. The CDR3 DNA reads as TGTGCCAGCAGTTACGCGGGAAAGGGGACTGAAGCTTTCTTT.